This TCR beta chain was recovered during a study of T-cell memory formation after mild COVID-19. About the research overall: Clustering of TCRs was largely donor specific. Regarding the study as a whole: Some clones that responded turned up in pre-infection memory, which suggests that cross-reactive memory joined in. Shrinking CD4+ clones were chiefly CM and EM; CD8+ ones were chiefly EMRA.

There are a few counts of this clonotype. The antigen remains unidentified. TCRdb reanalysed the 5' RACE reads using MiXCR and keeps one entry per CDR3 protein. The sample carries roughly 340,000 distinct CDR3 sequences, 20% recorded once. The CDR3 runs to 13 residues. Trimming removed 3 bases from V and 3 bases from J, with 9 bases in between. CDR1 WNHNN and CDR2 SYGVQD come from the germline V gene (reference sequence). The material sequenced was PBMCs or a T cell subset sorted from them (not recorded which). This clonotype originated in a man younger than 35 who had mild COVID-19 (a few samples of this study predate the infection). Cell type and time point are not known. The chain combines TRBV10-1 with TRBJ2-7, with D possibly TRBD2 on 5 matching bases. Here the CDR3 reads CASSEEGHYEQYF. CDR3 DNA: TGCGCCAGCAGTGAAGAGGGTCACTACGAGCAGTACTTC.